The sequence of this TCR beta chain was determined in a study of T cell responses to AZD1222 COVID-19 vaccine. The CDR3 is 16 residues long. This clone showed up just once. Sequenced by immunoSEQ multiplex PCR; TCRdb stores in-frame clones only, minus some. The repertoire holds 100,000 to 150,000 clones, with approximately 91% as singletons. Material: peripheral blood, obtained 28 days after the second AZD1222 dose. V and J are TRBV21-1 and TRBJ2-7; TRBD1, the table's D call, lacks a check against the DNA. TRBV21-1 is recorded as a pseudogene. The receptor was derived from an adult who received the AZD1222 COVID-19 vaccine. This chain's CDR3 is CASSKARDRHVDEQYF. CDR3 in DNA: TGTGCCAGCAGCAAAGCGCGGGACAGACATGTAGATGAGCAGTACTTC.